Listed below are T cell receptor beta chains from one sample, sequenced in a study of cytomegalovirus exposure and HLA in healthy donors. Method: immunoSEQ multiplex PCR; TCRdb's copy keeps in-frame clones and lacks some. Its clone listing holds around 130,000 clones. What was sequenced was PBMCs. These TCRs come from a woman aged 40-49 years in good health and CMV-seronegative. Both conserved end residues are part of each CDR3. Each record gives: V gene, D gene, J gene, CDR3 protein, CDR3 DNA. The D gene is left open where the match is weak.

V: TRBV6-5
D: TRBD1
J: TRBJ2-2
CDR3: CASSRTGGGGELFF
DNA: TGTGCCAGCAGCCGGACAGGGGGCGGCGGGGAGCTGTTTTTT

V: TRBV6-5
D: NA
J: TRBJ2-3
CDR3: CASSRDIENTQYF
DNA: TGTGCCAGCAGTCGGGATATCGAGAATACGCAGTATTTT

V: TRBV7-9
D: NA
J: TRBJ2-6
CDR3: CASGPGGANVLTF
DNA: TGTGCCAGCGGCCCAGGGGGGGCCAACGTCCTGACTTTC

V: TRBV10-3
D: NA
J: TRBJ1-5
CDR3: CAISGQGNQPQHF
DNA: TGTGCCATCAGTGGACAGGGCAATCAGCCCCAGCATTTT

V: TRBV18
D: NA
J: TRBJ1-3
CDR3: CASSPGSSGNTIYF
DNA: TGTGCCAGCTCACCCGGGTCATCTGGAAACACCATATATTTT

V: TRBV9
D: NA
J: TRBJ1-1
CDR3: CASSVGGAANTEAFF
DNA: TGTGCCAGCAGCGTAGGTGGGGCGGCGAACACTGAAGCTTTCTTT

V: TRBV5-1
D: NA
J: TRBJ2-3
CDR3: CASSPGGAGGNTDTQYF
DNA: TGCGCCAGCAGCCCCGGGGGGGCAGGGGGAAACACAGATACGCAGTATTTT

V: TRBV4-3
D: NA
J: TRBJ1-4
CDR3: CASSQDMGTSGATNEKLFF
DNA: TGCGCCAGCAGCCAAGATATGGGGACTTCAGGAGCGACTAATGAAAAACTGTTTTTT

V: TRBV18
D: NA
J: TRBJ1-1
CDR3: CASSPIDKPTEAFF
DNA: TGTGCCAGCTCACCCATAGACAAACCCACTGAAGCTTTCTTT

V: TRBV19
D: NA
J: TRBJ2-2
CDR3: CASSTGNTGELFF
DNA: TGTGCCAGTTCGACGGGGAACACCGGGGAGCTGTTTTTT

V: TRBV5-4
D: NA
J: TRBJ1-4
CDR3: CASSFAGSGNEKLFF
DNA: TGTGCCAGCAGCTTCGCGGGGAGCGGTAATGAAAAACTGTTTTTT

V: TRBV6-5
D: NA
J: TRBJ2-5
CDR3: CASSYGTGRETQYF
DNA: TGTGCCAGCAGTTACGGAACAGGGCGAGAGACCCAGTACTTC

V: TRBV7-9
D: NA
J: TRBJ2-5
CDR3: CASRGGETQYF
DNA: TGTGCCAGCAGGGGGGGTGAGACCCAGTACTTC

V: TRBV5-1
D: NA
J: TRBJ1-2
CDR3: CASSLAGNYGYTF
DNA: TGCGCCAGCAGCTTGGCGGGTAACTATGGCTACACCTTC

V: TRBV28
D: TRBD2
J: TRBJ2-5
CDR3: CASSLPAGGRETQYF
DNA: TGTGCCAGCAGCCTCCCAGCGGGGGGGCGAGAGACCCAGTACTTC

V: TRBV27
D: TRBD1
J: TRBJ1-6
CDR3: CASSPQGARSSPLHF
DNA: TGTGCCAGCAGCCCACAGGGGGCGCGGAGTTCACCCCTCCACTTT

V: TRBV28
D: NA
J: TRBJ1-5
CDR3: CASRVRGVSNQPQHF
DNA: TGTGCCAGCAGGGTTCGCGGGGTTAGCAATCAGCCCCAGCATTTT

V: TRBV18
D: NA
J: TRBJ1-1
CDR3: CASSPGTEAFF
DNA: TGTGCCAGCTCACCCGGGACTGAAGCTTTCTTT

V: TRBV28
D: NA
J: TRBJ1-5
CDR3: CASSQGGSNQPQHF
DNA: TGTGCCAGCAGTCAGGGTGGTAGCAATCAGCCCCAGCATTTT

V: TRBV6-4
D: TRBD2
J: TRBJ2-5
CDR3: CASSEKSGSGAKYQETQYF
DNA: TGTGCCAGCAGTGAAAAATCGGGTAGCGGGGCGAAGTACCAAGAGACCCAGTACTTC

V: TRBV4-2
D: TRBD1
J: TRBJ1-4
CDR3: CASSQDVAGQVREKLFF
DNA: TGTGCCAGCAGCCAAGATGTTGCGGGACAGGTCAGGGAAAAACTGTTTTTT

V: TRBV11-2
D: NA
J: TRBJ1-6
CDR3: CASSSRVENSPLHF
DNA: TGTGCCAGCAGCTCACGGGTGGAGAATTCACCCCTCCACTTT

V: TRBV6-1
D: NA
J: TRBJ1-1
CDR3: CASSGARVTEAFF
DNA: TGTGCCAGCAGTGGTGCCAGGGTCACTGAAGCTTTCTTT

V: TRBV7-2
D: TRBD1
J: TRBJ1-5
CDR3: CASSLGDSYQPQHF
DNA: TGTGCCAGCAGCTTAGGGGACAGCTATCAGCCCCAGCATTTT

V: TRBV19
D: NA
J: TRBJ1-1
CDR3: CASSTRRQLEAFF
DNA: TGTGCCAGTAGTACCCGGAGACAGCTTGAAGCTTTCTTT

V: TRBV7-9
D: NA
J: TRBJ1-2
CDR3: CASSLNLVGRYTF
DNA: TGTGCCAGCAGCTTAAACCTCGTGGGCCGCTACACCTTC

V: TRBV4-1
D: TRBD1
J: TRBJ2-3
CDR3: CASSEKGAGTDTQYF
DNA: TGCGCCAGCAGTGAAAAGGGGGCCGGCACAGATACGCAGTATTTT

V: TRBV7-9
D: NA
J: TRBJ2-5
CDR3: CASSLQGLETQYF
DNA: TGTGCCAGCAGCTTACAGGGGTTGGAGACCCAGTACTTC

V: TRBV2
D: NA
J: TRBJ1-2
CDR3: CASSSIQQGSHGYTF
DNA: TGTGCCAGCAGCTCGATCCAACAGGGATCCCATGGCTACACCTTC

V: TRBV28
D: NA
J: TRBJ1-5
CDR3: CASVGGYIRNQPQHF
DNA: TGTGCCAGCGTTGGGGGGTACATCCGCAATCAGCCCCAGCATTTT

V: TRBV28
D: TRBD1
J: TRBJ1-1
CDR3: CASSQGGSRNTEAFF
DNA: TGTGCCAGCAGCCAAGGGGGCTCCAGGAACACTGAAGCTTTCTTT

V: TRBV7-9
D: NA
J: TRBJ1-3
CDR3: CASSPGQRNTIYF
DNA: TGTGCCAGCAGCCCTGGACAGCGAAACACCATATATTTT

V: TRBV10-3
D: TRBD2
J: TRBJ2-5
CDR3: CAISDRWSTSGKETQYF
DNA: TGTGCCATCAGTGATCGTTGGTCTACTAGCGGAAAAGAGACCCAGTACTTC

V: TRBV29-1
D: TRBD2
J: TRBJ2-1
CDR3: CSAYGLVHNEQFF
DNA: TGCAGCGCCTATGGACTAGTCCACAATGAGCAGTTCTTC

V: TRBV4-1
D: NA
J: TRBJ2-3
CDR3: CASSGTNLDTQYF
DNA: TGCGCCAGCAGCGGGACAAATTTAGATACGCAGTATTTT

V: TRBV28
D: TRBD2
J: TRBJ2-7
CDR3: CASREGDYEQYF
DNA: TGTGCCTCGAGGGAGGGTGACTACGAGCAGTACTTC